Sequencing of this TCR beta chain was carried out in a study of post-analysis software for immune sequencing data. Overall study: As for disease course, relapsing-remitting, secondary progressive and progressive-relapsing multiple sclerosis were all included. Overall study findings and caveats: With TRBV5-6, TRBV5-1 and TRBV20-1 included, several TRBV segments were more frequent in patients than in controls. Controls showed significantly higher normalized Chao1 diversity than did multiple sclerosis patients. Samples from a shared batch, those prepared together, strongly co-clustered by F measure.

The germline gives CDR1 SGHAT, CDR2 FQDESV (reference sequence). Trimming cost V 2 bases and J 0 bases, with 14 bases left between them. CDR3 length: 16 amino acids. Prepared TCR beta cDNA libraries contained unique molecular identifiers. Each sample of about 0.95 to 10 million input T cells yielded about 500,000 cDNA molecules, so each molecule approximated one T cell. A single record per CDR3 protein comes from TCRdb applying MiXCR to the PCR reads. The table has 650,000 to 850,000 distinct CDR3 sequences, around 50% seen once. A note on this clonotype: The antigen is undetermined.

The rearrangement joins TRBV11-1 to TRBJ2-7; D is perhaps TRBD2 (5 bases). The clonotype originates from a girl between 5 and 17 years old with multiple sclerosis. The source material was blood. The CDR3 sequence: CASSLTSSSSSYEQYF. In DNA, the CDR3 is TGTGCCAGCAGCTTAACTTCGTCTAGCAGCTCCTACGAGCAGTACTTC. Looking up the rest from reference TRBV11-1 and TRBJ2-7 gives the full variable domain: EAEVAQSPRYKITEKSQAVAFWCDPISGHATLYWYRQILGQGPELLVQFQDESVVDDSQLPKDRFSAERLKGVDSTLKIQPAELGDSAMYLCASSLTSSSSSYEQYFGPGTRLTVT.